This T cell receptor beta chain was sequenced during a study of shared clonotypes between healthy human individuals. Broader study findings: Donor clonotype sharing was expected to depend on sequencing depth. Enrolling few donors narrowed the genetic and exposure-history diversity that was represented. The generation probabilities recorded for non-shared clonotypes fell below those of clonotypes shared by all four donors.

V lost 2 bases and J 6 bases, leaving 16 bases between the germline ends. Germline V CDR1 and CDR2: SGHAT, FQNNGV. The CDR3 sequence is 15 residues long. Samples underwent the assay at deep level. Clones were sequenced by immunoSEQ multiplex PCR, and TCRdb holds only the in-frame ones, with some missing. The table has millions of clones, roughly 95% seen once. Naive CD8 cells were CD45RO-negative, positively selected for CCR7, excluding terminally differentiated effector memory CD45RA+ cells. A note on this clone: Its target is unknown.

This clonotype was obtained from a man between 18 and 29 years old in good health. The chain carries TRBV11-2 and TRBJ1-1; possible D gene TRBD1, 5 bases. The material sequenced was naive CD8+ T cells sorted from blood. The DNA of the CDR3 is TGTGCCAGCAGCTTATCGATGCAGGGAAAGTCTGAAGCTTTCTTT. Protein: CASSLSMQGKSEAFF.